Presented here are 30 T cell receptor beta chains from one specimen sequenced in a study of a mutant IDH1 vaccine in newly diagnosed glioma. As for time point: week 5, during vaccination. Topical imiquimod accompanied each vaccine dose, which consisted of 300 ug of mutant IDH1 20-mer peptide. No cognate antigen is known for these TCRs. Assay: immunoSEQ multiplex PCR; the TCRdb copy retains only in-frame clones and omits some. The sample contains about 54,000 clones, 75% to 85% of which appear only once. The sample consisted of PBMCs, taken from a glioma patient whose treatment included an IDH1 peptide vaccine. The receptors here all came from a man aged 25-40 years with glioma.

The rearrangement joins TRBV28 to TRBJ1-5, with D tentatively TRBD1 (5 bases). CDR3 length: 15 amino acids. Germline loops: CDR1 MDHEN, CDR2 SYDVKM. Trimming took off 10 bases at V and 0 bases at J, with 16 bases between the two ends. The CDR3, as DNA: TGTGCCACCCACCTAACAGGTTATAGCAATCAGCCCCAGCATTTT. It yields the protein CATHLTGYSNQPQHF.

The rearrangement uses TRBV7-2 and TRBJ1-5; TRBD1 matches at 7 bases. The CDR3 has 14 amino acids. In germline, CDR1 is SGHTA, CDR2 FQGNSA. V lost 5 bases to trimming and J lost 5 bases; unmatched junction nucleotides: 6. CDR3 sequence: CASSTYRGDQPQHF. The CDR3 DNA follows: TGTGCCAGCAGCACCTACAGGGGAGATCAGCCCCAGCATTTT.

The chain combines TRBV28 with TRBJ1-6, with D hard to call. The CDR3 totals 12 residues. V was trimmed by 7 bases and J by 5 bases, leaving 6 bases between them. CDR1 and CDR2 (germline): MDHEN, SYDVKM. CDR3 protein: CASNEDNSPLHF. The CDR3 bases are TGTGCCAGCAATGAGGATAATTCACCCCTCCACTTT.

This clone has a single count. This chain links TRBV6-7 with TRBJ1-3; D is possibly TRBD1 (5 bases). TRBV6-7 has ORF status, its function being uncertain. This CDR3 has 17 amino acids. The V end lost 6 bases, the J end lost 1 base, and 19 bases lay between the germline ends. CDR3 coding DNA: TGTGCCAGCAGGATTACAGGTGCCCCCTCGTCTGGAAACACCATATATTTT. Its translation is CASRITGAPSSGNTIYF.

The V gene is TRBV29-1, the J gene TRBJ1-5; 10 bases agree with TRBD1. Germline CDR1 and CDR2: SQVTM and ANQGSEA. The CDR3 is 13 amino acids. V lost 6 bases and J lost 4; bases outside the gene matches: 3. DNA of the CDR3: TGCAGCGTGGGGGGACAGGGGAATCAGCCCCAGCATTTT. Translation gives CSVGGQGNQPQHF.

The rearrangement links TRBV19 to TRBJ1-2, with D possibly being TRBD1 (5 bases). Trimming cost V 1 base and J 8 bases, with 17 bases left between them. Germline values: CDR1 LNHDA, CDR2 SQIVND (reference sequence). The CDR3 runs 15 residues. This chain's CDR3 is CASSIAPGGVQGYTF. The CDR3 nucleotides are TGTGCCAGTAGTATAGCCCCGGGGGGAGTTCAAGGCTACACCTTC.

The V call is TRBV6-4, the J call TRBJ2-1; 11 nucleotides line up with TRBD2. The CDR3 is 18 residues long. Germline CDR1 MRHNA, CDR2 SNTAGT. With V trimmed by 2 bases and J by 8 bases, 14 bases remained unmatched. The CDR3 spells CASSDTLGELAGVDEQFF. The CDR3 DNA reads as TGTGCCAGCAGTGACACGCTCGGTGAACTAGCGGGGGTGGATGAGCAGTTCTTC.

CDR3: CASSLSLPTFPGANVLTF. The DNA for the CDR3 is TGTGCCAGCAGTTTATCACTACCGACCTTCCCTGGGGCCAACGTCCTGACTTTC. The chain joins TRBV27 to TRBJ2-6, with unresolved D. The V gene's germline CDR1 is MNHEY and CDR2 SMNVEV (reference sequence). V was trimmed by 0 bases and J by 2 bases, leaving 14 bases between them. CDR3 length: 18 residues.

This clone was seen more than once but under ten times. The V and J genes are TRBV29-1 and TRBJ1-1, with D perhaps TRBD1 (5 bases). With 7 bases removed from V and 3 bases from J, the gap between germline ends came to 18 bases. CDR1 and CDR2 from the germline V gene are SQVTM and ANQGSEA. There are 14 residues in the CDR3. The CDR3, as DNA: TGCAGCGCCAAACACGGGGGAGGGTACACTGAAGCTTTCTTT. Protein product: CSAKHGGGYTEAFF.

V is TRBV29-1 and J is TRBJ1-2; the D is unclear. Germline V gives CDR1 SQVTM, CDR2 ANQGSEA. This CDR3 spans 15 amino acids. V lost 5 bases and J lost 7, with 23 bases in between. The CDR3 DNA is TGCAGCGTTTCTACTCTGGACCAACCCGTCCGTGGCTACACCTTC. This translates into CSVSTLDQPVRGYTF. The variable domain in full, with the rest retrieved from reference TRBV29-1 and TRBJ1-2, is SAVISQKPSRDICQRGTSLTIQCQVDSQVTMMFWYRQQPGQSLTLIATANQGSEATYESGFVIDKFPISRPNLTFSTLTVSNMSPEDSSIYLCSVSTLDQPVRGYTFGSGTRLTVV.

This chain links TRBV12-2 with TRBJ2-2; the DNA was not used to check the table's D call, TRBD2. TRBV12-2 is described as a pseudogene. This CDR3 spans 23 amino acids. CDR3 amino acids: CASRIPPSGGRRSNGTHTGELFF. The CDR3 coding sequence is TGTGCAAGTCGCATTCCTCCTAGCGGGGGAAGGCGGTCCAATGGGACTCACACCGGGGAGCTGTTTTTT.

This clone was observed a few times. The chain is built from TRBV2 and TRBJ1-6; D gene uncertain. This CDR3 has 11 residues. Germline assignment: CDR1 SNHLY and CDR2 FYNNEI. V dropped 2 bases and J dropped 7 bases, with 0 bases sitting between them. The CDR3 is CASSENSPLHF. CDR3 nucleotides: TGTGCCAGCAGTGAAAATTCACCCCTCCACTTT.

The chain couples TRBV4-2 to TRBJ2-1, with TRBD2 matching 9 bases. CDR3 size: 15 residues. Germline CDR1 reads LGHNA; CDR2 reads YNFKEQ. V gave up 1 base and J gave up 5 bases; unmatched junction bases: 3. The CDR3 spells CASSQALAGNNEQFF. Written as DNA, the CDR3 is TGTGCCAGCAGCCAAGCCCTAGCGGGGAACAATGAGCAGTTCTTC.

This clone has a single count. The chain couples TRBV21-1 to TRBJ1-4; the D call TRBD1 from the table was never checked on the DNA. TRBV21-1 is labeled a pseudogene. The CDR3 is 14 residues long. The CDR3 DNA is TGTGCCAGCAGGACAGGGGGGATAAATGAAAAACTGTTTTTT. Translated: CASRTGGINEKLFF.

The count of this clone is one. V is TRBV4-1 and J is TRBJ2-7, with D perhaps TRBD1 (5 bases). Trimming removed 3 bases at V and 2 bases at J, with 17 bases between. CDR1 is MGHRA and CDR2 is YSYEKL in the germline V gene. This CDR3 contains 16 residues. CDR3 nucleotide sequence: TGCGCCAGCAGCCACCCCCCCCAGGGAACGACCTACGAGCAGTACTTC. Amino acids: CASSHPPQGTTYEQYF.

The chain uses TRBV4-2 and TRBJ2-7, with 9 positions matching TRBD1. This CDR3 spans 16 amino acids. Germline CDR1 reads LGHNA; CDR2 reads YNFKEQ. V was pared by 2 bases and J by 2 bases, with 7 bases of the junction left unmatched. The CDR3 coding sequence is TGTGCCAGCAGCCAACCCCTGGGACAGGGCCCCTACGAGCAGTACTTC. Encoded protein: CASSQPLGQGPYEQYF.

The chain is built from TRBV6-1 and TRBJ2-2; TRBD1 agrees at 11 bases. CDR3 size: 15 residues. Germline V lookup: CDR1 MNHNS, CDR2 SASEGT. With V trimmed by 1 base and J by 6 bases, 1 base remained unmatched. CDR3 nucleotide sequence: TGTGCCAGCAGTGAAGGGACAGGGGGCGCCGGGGAGCTGTTTTTT. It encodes CASSEGTGGAGELFF.

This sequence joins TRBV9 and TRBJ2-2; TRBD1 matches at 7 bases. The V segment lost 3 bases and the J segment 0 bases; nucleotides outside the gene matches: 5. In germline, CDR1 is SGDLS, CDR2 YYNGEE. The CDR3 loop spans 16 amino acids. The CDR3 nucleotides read TGTGCCAGCAGCGCGCCCGGACAGGCGAACACCGGGGAGCTGTTTTTT. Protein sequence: CASSAPGQANTGELFF.

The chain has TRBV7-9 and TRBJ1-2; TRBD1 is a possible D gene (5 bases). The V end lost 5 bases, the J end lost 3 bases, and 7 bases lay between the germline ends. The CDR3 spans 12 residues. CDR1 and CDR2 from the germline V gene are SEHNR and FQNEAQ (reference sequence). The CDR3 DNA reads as TGTGCCAGCAGCACGACAGACTATGGCTACACCTTC. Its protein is CASSTTDYGYTF.

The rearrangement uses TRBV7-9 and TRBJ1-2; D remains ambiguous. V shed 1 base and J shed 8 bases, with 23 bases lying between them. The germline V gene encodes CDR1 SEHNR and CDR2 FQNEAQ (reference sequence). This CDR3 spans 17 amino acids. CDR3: CASSLVGRQGFLFGYTF. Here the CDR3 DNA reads TGTGCCAGCAGCTTAGTGGGCAGGCAAGGGTTCTTGTTCGGCTACACCTTC.

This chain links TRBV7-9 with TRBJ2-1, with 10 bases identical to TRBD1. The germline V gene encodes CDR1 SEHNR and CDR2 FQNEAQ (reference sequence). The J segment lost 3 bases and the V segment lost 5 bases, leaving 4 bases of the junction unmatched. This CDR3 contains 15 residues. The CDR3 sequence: CASSIGTGVYNEQFF. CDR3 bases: TGTGCCAGCAGCATCGGGACAGGGGTCTACAATGAGCAGTTCTTC.

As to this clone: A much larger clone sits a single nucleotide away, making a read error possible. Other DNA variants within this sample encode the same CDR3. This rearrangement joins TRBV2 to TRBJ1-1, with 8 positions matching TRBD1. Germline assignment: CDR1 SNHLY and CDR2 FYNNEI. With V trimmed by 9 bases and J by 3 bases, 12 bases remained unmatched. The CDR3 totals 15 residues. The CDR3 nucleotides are TGTGCCAGTAGGGAACTGGCGACAGGGGACACTGAAGCTTTCTTT. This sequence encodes CASRELATGDTEAFF.

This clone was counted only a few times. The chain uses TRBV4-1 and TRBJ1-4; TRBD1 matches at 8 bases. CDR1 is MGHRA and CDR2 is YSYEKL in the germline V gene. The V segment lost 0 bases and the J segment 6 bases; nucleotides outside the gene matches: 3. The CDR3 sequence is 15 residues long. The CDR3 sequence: CASSQDGQGYEKLFF. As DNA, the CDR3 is TGCGCCAGCAGCCAAGATGGACAGGGTTATGAAAAACTGTTTTTT.

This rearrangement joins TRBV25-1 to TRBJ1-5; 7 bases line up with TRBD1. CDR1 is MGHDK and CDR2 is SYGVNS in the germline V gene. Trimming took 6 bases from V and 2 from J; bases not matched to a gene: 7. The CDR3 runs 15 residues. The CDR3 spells CASSQQGSGNQPQHF. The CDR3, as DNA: TGTGCCAGCAGCCAACAGGGGTCGGGCAATCAGCCCCAGCATTTT. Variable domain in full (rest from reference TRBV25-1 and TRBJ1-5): EADIYQTPRYLVIGTGKKITLECSQTMGHDKMYWYQQDPGMELHLIHYSYGVNSTEKGDLSSESTVSRIRTEHFPLTLESARPSHTSQYLCASSQQGSGNQPQHFGDGTRLSIL.

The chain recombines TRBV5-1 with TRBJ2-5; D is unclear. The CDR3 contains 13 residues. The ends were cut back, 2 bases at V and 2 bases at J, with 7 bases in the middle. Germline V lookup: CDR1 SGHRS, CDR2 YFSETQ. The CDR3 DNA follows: TGCGCCAGCAGCTTTACGGTTCAAGAGACCCAGTACTTC. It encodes CASSFTVQETQYF.

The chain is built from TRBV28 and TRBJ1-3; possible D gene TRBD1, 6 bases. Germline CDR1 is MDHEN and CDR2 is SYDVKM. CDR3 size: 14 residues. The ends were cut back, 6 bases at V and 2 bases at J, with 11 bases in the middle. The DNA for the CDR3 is TGTGCCAGCAGCCCCAAGGGGGCTGGAAACACCATATATTTT. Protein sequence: CASSPKGAGNTIYF.

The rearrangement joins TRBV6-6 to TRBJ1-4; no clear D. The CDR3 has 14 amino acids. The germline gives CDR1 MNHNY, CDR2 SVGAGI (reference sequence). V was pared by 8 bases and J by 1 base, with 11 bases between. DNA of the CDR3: TGTGCCAGCGCGAAAACCGGAACTAATGAAAAACTGTTTTTT. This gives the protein CASAKTGTNEKLFF.

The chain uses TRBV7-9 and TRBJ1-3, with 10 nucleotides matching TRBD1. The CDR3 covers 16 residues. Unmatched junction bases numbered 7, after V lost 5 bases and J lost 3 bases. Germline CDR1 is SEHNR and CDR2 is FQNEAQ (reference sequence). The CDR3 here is CASSPSTGGSGNTIYF. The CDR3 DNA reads TGTGCCAGCAGCCCGTCGACAGGGGGCAGTGGAAACACCATATATTTT.

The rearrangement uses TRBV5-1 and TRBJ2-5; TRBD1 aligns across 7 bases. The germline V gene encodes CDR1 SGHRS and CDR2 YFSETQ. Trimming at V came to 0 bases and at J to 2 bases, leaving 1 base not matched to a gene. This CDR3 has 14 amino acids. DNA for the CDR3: TGCGCCAGCAGCTTGGGACAGGGACAAGAGACCCAGTACTTC. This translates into CASSLGQGQETQYF.

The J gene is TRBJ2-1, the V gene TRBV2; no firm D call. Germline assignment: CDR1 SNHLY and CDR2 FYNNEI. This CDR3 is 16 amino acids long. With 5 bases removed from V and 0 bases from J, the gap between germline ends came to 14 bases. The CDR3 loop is CASSSTRTSSYNEQFF. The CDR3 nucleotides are TGTGCCAGCAGTTCGACACGGACGAGCTCCTACAATGAGCAGTTCTTC.